This T cell receptor beta chain comes out of a study of Ad26.COV2.S vaccination and SARS-CoV-2 variants. Study summary: Into the muscle, Ad26.COV2.S was dosed once or twice, 56 days apart.

The assay was immunoSEQ multiplex PCR, and TCRdb's table has in-frame clones only and misses some. Among 300,000 to 400,000 clones, around 90% were seen once, and the ten largest hold roughly 3.6%. Treatment reported: roughly 20 received Ad26.COV2.S at low or high dose, single or two shots; about 5 received placebo; per-sample allocation not given. Each sample was drawn 63 days after the first injection (of vaccine or placebo). This clone was recorded only once. The CDR3 extends over 13 amino acids. Germline CDR1 is SEHNR and CDR2 is FQNEAQ (reference sequence). V lost 5 bases and J 2 bases, leaving 10 bases between the germline ends.

The input for sequencing was peripheral blood, taken in a trial of Ad26.COV2.S vaccine versus placebo. The origin of this receptor is a person aged 18-65 years who received the Ad26.COV2.S COVID-19 vaccine or a placebo. The chain joins TRBV7-9 to TRBJ2-7; D is perhaps TRBD1 (5 bases). CDR3: CASSLTATYEQYF. CDR3 DNA sequence: TGTGCCAGCAGCCTGACAGCCACCTACGAGCAGTACTTC.